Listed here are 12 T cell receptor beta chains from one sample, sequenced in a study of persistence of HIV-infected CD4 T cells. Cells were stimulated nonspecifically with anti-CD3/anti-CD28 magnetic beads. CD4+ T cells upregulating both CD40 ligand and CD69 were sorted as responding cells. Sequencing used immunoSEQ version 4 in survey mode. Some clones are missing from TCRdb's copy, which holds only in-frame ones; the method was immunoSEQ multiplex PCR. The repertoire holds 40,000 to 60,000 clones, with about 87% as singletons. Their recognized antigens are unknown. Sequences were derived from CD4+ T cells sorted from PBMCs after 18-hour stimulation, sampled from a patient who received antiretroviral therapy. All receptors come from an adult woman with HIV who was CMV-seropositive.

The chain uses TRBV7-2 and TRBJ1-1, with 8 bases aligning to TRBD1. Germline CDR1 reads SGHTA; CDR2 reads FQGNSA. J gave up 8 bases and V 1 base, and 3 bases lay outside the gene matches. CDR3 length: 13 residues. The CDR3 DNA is TGTGCCAGCAGCTTAGAGCGGGACAGGGAAGCTTTCTTT. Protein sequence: CASSLERDREAFF.

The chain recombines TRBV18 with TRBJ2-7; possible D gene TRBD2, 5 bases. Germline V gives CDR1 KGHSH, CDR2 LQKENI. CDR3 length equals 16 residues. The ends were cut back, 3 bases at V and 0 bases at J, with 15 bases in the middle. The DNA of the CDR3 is TGTGCCAGCTCACCCGTCCCAGTGAGGGACTCCTACGAGCAGTACTTC. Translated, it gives CASSPVPVRDSYEQYF.

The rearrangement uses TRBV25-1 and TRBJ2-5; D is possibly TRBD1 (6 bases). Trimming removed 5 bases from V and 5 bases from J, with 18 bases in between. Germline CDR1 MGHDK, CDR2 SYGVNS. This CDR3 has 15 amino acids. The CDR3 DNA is TGTGCCAGCAGTCCCGGGACAAGGATTCGGGAGACCCAGTACTTC. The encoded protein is CASSPGTRIRETQYF.

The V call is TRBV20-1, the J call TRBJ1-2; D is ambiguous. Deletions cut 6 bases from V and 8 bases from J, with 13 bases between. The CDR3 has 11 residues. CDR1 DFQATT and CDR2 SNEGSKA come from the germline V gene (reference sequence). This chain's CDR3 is CSATWRRGYTF. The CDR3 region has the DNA TGCAGTGCGACTTGGAGGCGAGGCTACACCTTC.

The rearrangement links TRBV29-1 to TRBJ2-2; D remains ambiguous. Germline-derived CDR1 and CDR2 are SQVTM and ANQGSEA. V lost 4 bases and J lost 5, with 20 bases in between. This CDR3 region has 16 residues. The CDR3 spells CSVGSGRIRTTGELFF. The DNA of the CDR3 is TGCAGCGTTGGATCTGGGCGAATTAGAACAACCGGGGAGCTGTTTTTT.

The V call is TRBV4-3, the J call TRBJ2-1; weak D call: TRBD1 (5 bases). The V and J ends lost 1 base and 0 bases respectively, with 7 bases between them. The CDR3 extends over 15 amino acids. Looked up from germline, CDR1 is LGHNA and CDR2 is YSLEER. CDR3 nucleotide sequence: TGCGCCAGCAGCCAAGGACAGAGCTCCTACAATGAGCAGTTCTTC. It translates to CASSQGQSSYNEQFF.

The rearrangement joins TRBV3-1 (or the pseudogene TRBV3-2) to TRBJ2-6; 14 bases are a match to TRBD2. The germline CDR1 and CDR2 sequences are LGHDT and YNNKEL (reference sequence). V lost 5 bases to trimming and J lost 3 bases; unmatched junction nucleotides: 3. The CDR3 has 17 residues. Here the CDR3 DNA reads TGTGCCAGCAGCTTGACTAGCGGGAGGGTTGGGGCCAACGTCCTGACTTTC. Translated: CASSLTSGRVGANVLTF.

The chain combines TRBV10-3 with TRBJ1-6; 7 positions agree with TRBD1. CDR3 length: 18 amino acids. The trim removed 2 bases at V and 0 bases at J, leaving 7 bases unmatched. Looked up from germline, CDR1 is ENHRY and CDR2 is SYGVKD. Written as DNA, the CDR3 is TGTGCCATCAGTGAGGCGGACAGGTTTAGCTCCTATAATTCACCCCTCCACTTT. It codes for CAISEADRFSSYNSPLHF.

In DNA, the CDR3 is TGTGCCAGCAGCTCTCAGGGTCAAAAACTGTTTTTT. Its translation: CASSSQGQKLFF. The V gene is TRBV5-4, the J gene TRBJ1-4, with a tentative D call TRBD1 (5 bases). CDR3 length equals 12 residues. Germline loops: CDR1 SGHNT, CDR2 YYREEE (reference sequence). The ends were cut back, 3 bases at V and 9 bases at J, with 9 bases in the middle.

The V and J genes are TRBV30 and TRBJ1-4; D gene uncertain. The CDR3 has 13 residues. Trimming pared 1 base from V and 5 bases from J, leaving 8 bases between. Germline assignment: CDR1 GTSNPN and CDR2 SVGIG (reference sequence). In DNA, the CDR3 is TGTGCCTGGAGTGCCCCCGGGAATGAAAAACTGTTTTTT. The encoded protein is CAWSAPGNEKLFF.

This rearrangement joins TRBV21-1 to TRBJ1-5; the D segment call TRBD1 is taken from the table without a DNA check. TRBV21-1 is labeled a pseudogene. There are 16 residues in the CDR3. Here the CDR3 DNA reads TGTGCCAGCAGTTCGACAGGGCCCCCCCTCAATCAGCCCCAGCATTTT. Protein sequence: CASSSTGPPLNQPQHF.

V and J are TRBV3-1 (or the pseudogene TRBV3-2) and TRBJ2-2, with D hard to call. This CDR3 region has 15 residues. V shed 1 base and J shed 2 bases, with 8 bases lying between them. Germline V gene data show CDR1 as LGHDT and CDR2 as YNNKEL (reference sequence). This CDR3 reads CASSQASANTGELFF. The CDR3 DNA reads TGTGCCAGCAGCCAAGCTTCGGCAAACACCGGGGAGCTGTTTTTT.